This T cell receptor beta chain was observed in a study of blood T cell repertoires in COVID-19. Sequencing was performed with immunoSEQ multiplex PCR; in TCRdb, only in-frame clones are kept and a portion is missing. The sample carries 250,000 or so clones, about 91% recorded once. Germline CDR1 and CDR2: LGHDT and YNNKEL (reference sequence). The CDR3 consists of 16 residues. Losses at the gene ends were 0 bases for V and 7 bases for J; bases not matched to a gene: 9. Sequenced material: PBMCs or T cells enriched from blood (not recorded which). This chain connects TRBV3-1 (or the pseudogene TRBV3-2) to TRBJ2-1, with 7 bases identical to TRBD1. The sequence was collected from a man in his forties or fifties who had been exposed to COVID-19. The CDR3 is CASSQEVRGPQNEQFF. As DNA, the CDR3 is TGTGCCAGCAGCCAAGAAGTTAGGGGGCCTCAAAATGAGCAGTTCTTC.